The rows below give T cell receptor beta chains drawn from one sample of a study of patients and donors after allogeneic stem cell transplantation. TCRdb re-analysed the RT-PCR reads in MiXCR, keeping a single row per CDR3 protein. The sample includes about 24,000 distinct CDR3 sequences, about 45% of them seen just once. Sequencing was performed on blood, either unsorted or a sorted T cell fraction (not recorded which). These receptors all come from a human donor who was either an allogeneic HSCT recipient or a stem cell or donor lymphocyte infusion donor (not recorded which). It is not recorded whose cells these are; they may come from a transplant donor. Both conserved end residues are part of each CDR3. The D gene is left open where the match is weak. The listing skips clone size in some rows; elsewhere it reads once, few, many or a size class.

>-|TRBJ1-5|TRBV6-5|-
CASRPRQARGYSNQPQHF
TGTGCCAGCAGACCCCGACAGGCGCGGGGATATAGCAATCAGCCCCAGCATTTT
>TRBD1|TRBJ1-4|TRBV5-6|-
CASSIRGPGEKLFF
TGTGCCAGCAGCATCAGGGGGCCGGGTGAAAAACTGTTTTTT
>TRBD2|TRBJ2-1|TRBV12-3/TRBV12-4|-
CATGRGSGRANEQFF
TGTGCCACAGGGCGGGGAAGCGGGAGGGCGAATGAGCAGTTCTTC
>TRBD1|TRBJ1-5|TRBV7-9|-
CASSYRGGNQPQHF
TGTGCCAGCAGTTACAGGGGAGGCAATCAGCCCCAGCATTTT
>TRBD1|TRBJ1-4|TRBV18|few
CASSPRQGKEKLFF
TGTGCCAGCTCACCTCGACAGGGGAAGGAAAAACTGTTTTTT
>TRBD1|TRBJ2-7|TRBV5-1|-
CASSLDIGTGRTYEQYF
TGCGCCAGCAGCTTGGATATCGGGACAGGGAGGACCTACGAGCAGTACTTC
>TRBD2|TRBJ2-7|TRBV29-1|-
CSVGWSSGMWEQYF
TGCAGCGTTGGTTGGTCTAGCGGGATGTGGGAGCAGTACTTC
>-|TRBJ1-2|TRBV19|many
CASRVPPYGYTF
TGTGCCAGTAGGGTGCCACCCTATGGCTACACCTTC
>-|TRBJ1-2|TRBV24-1|-
CATSGLGSPYGYTF
TGTGCCACCAGTGGCTTGGGCAGCCCCTATGGCTACACCTTC
>-|TRBJ1-2|TRBV7-9|few
CASSLVPGSRPGYGYTF
TGTGCCAGCAGCTTAGTCCCCGGATCGCGGCCTGGCTATGGCTACACCTTC
>-|TRBJ1-2|TRBV5-1|once
CASSLVQGGYTF
TGCGCCAGCAGCTTGGTCCAGGGCGGCTACACCTTC